The 24 T cell receptor beta chains reported below all come from one sample, sequenced in a study of vaccination and CD4 T cells after COVID-19. Oncomine TCR Beta short-read sequencing was applied to DNA from cultured CD4+ T cells. Each CDR3 protein is one row after TCRdb ran MiXCR on the PCR reads. The data hold around 10,000 distinct CDR3 sequences, with under 60% observed a single time. The antigens these receptors bind are not known. Treatment indicated: 10-day PBMC culture with coronavirus spike peptide pools or control peptides (ViraFEST assay). Sequenced: CD4+ T cells from blood, cultured in vitro. These receptors originate from a human donor who had recovered from COVID-19.

The CDR3 sequence: CATSDLTPGGNGYTF. The CDR3 DNA follows: TGTGCCACCAGTGATTTGACCCCAGGGGGGAATGGCTACACCTTC. The rearrangement links TRBV24-1 to TRBJ1-2, with TRBD1 identical over 7 bases. The CDR3 contains 15 residues. Looked up from germline, CDR1 is KGHDR and CDR2 is SFDVKD. Trimming at V came to 0 bases and at J to 6 bases, leaving 6 bases not matched to a gene.

In DNA form, the CDR3 reads TGCAGTGCTAGAGATGGAGCCTATAATTCACCCCTCCACTTT. The encoded protein is CSARDGAYNSPLHF. The V call is TRBV20-1, the J call TRBJ1-6; D unresolved. Per the germline V gene, CDR1 is DFQATT and CDR2 is SNEGSKA (reference sequence). CDR3 length: 14 residues. Trimming stripped 0 bases from V and 2 bases from J, with 5 bases between.

CDR3 protein: CASRKGIDTQYF. CDR3 sequence (DNA): TGTGCCAGCAGAAAAGGGATAGATACGCAGTATTTT. The chain recombines TRBV6-1 with TRBJ2-3, with D unclear. This CDR3 has 12 amino acids. V lost 6 bases and J lost 5, with 9 bases in between. Looked up from germline, CDR1 is MNHNS and CDR2 is SASEGT.

The chain links TRBV7-9 to TRBJ1-1; D possibly corresponds to TRBD1 (5 bases). Germline V gives CDR1 SEHNR, CDR2 FQNEAQ (reference sequence). The CDR3 loop spans 14 amino acids. V was trimmed by 6 bases and J by 8 bases, leaving 19 bases between them. The CDR3: CASRSGTPLLEAFF. The CDR3, as DNA: TGTGCCAGCAGGTCTGGGACTCCACTCTTAGAAGCTTTCTTT.

About this clonotype itself: At one of its ends the junction is not consistent with the germline gene, which may arise from a read error. V is TRBV6-1 and J is TRBJ1-6; TRBD1 matches at 11 bases. Per germline, CDR1 MNHNS and CDR2 SASEGT. This CDR3 comprises 15 residues. CDR3 DNA sequence: TGTGCCAGCCCCGGACAGGGGGCTCGAAATTCACCCCCCCACTTT. It translates to CASPGQGARNSPPHF.

The rearrangement links TRBV15 to TRBJ2-3, with D perhaps TRBD2 (6 bases). The CDR3 loop spans 15 amino acids. Germline-derived CDR1 and CDR2 are LNHNV and YYDKDF (reference sequence). V lost 5 bases, J lost 3 bases, and 15 bases lay in between. The CDR3 region is CATSGRGLGTDTQYF. The CDR3 bases are TGTGCCACCAGCGGGCGGGGTCTCGGGACAGATACGCAGTATTTT.

The rearrangement joins TRBV2 to TRBJ1-1; no clear D gene. CDR3 length equals 14 residues. V lost 6 bases and J 0 bases, leaving 11 bases between the germline ends. CDR1 is SNHLY and CDR2 is FYNNEI in the germline V gene. The CDR3 DNA is TGTGCCAGCAGCTGGTATGGGGTGAACACTGAAGCTTTCTTT. Translated: CASSWYGVNTEAFF.

This sequence joins TRBV12-3 or TRBV12-4 and TRBJ2-7; TRBD1 or TRBD2 may be the D gene (5 bases each). The CDR3 contains 13 residues. Between the trimmed V and J ends, which lost 3 bases and 3 bases, there was a span of 9 bases. The CDR3 nucleotides are TGTGCCAGCAGTTTGGCAGGGAGCTACGAGCAGTACTTC. This sequence encodes CASSLAGSYEQYF.

This chain connects TRBV12-3 or TRBV12-4 to TRBJ2-2; 9 nucleotides line up with TRBD2. The CDR3 consists of 17 residues. Trimming cost V 4 bases and J 6 bases; bases outside gene matches: 12. The CDR3 spells CASSSRWLSGGSGELFF. CDR3 coding DNA: TGTGCCAGCAGTTCTCGGTGGCTAAGCGGGGGGTCCGGGGAGCTGTTTTTT.

This clonotype was detected only once. This chain joins TRBV12-3 or TRBV12-4 and TRBJ2-3; 7 bases are a match to TRBD2. The CDR3 has 14 residues. V was clipped by 2 bases and J by 2 bases; unmatched bases: 1. The CDR3 spells CASSLRGVTDTQYF. CDR3 nucleotide sequence: TGTGCCAGCAGTTTACGGGGGGTCACAGATACGCAGTATTTT.

The chain uses TRBV18 and TRBJ1-2; TRBD1 might be the D (6 bases). The germline V gene encodes CDR1 KGHSH and CDR2 LQKENI. There are 15 residues in the CDR3. Trimming stripped 3 bases from V and 4 bases from J, with 15 bases between. As DNA, the CDR3 is TGTGCCAGCTCACCCGAGGCAGGGGCGTTCTATGGCTACACCTTC. This sequence encodes CASSPEAGAFYGYTF.

The J gene is TRBJ2-7, the V gene TRBV7-2; D perhaps matches TRBD1 (5 bases). Per germline, CDR1 SGHTA and CDR2 FQGNSA. The length of the CDR3 is 15 residues. V was trimmed by 1 base and J by 3 bases, leaving 13 bases between them. The CDR3 sequence: CASSLEVQALYEQYF. Written as DNA, the CDR3 is TGTGCCAGCAGCTTAGAGGTACAGGCTCTCTACGAGCAGTACTTC.

This clonotype was detected only once. The chain employs TRBV20-1 and TRBJ1-1, with 7 bases fitting TRBD1. V shed 3 bases and J 2 bases; nucleotides not matched to a gene: 3. Germline CDR1 DFQATT, CDR2 SNEGSKA (reference sequence). The CDR3 runs 13 residues. The CDR3 here is CSARGQKNTEAFF. The DNA of the CDR3 is TGCAGTGCTAGGGGACAGAAAAACACTGAAGCTTTCTTT.

Remarks on this clonotype: Compared with germline, one end of the junction differs, possibly owing to a read error. The chain joins TRBV7-2 to TRBJ2-3; no clear D. Germline-derived CDR1 and CDR2 are SGHTA and FQGNSA. This CDR3 is 14 amino acids long. The CDR3 sequence: CASSSTLRDMGYVF. The CDR3 DNA reads TGTGCCAGCAGCTCAACTCTTAGGGATATGGGATATGTTTTT.

This clonotype was found once. This chain uses TRBV12-3 or TRBV12-4 with TRBJ2-1; 9 bases map to TRBD2. The junction had 9 bases not matched to a gene; V was cut back by 3 bases and J by 0 bases. This CDR3 comprises 18 residues. Here the CDR3 DNA reads TGTGCCAGCAGTTTTGGCGATAGCGGGGGCGTCTCCTACAATGAGCAGTTCTTC. This codes for CASSFGDSGGVSYNEQFF.

This rearrangement joins TRBV6-1 to TRBJ1-2; 8 bases agree with TRBD1. V shed 6 bases, J shed 4 bases, and the junction held 7 bases outside the gene matches. This CDR3 is built from 14 residues. CDR1 and CDR2 from the germline V gene are MNHNS and SASEGT. Here the CDR3 DNA reads TGTGCCAGCAGGAAACAGGGGGGCCTCTATGGCTACACCTTC. Encoded protein: CASRKQGGLYGYTF.

The chain joins TRBV19 to TRBJ1-1, with 7 bases matching TRBD1. V lost 1 base and J lost 6; bases outside the gene matches: 5. CDR1 and CDR2 (germline): LNHDA, SQIVND (reference sequence). The CDR3 is made up of 14 amino acids. The CDR3 reads CASSIATGAAEAFF. The CDR3 region has the DNA TGTGCCAGTAGTATAGCAACAGGGGCGGCTGAAGCTTTCTTT.

CDR3 DNA sequence: TGTGCCAGCAGCTTGGGTGGGGCCAATGAAAAACTGTTTTTT. Translated: CASSLGGANEKLFF. The chain carries TRBV5-6 and TRBJ1-4, with a weak D call TRBD1 (5 bases). Trimming took 0 bases from V and 5 from J, leaving 8 bases between them. The CDR3 loop spans 14 amino acids. The germline V gene has CDR1 SGHDT and CDR2 YYEEEE.

This chain links TRBV6-5 with TRBJ1-1, with a possible D match to TRBD1 (6 bases). Trimming removed 2 bases at V and 5 bases at J, with 9 bases between. The CDR3 is 13 amino acids. Germline V gives CDR1 MNHEY, CDR2 SVGAGI. The CDR3 DNA is TGTGCCAGCAGTTACAGGGGGTCTACTGAAGCTTTCTTT. It yields the protein CASSYRGSTEAFF.

This clonotype has only a few counts. The V gene is TRBV4-1, the J gene TRBJ2-7; D gene uncertain. Germline V gene data show CDR1 as MGHRA and CDR2 as YSYEKL. V dropped 0 bases and J dropped 7 bases, with 7 bases sitting between them. The CDR3 runs to 12 residues. The CDR3 bases are TGCGCCAGCAGCCAAGATTTTGAGGAGCAGTACTTC. It codes for CASSQDFEEQYF.

Details on this clonotype: The junction differs from germline at one of its ends, possibly a read error. The V and J genes are TRBV5-3 and TRBJ2-5; D perhaps matches TRBD2 (5 bases). TRBV5-3 qualifies as an ORF whose function is uncertain. The CDR3 covers 15 residues. CDR3 protein: CASSFQGRTGETQYF. The CDR3 coding sequence is TGTGCCAGCAGCTTCCAAGGCCGGACTGGGGAGACCCAGTACTTC.

V is TRBV20-1 and J is TRBJ1-2; 7 bases agree with TRBD1. CDR3 length: 14 residues. Germline V CDR1 and CDR2: DFQATT, SNEGSKA (reference sequence). With 2 bases clipped from V and 3 bases from J, the junction kept 6 bases outside the gene matches. In DNA form, the CDR3 reads TGCAGTGCTAGAAGACAGGGTCATGACTATGGCTACACCTTC. This gives the protein CSARRQGHDYGYTF.

The chain has TRBV18 and TRBJ1-2, with no clear D. Germline loops: CDR1 KGHSH, CDR2 LQKENI. Trimming removed 1 base at V and 4 bases at J, with 13 bases between. This CDR3 contains 15 residues. CDR3 nucleotide sequence: TGTGCCAGCTCACCACTACCGGGGAAGGGCTATGGCTACACCTTC. Encoded protein: CASSPLPGKGYGYTF.

The rearrangement uses TRBV1 and TRBJ1-2; TRBD1 is the table's D call, not checked against the DNA. TRBV1 is marked as a pseudogene. This CDR3 has 15 amino acids. The CDR3, as DNA: TGCACCAGCAGCCAAGTCAGGGTGACTAACTATGGCTACACCTTC. Its translation is CTSSQVRVTNYGYTF.